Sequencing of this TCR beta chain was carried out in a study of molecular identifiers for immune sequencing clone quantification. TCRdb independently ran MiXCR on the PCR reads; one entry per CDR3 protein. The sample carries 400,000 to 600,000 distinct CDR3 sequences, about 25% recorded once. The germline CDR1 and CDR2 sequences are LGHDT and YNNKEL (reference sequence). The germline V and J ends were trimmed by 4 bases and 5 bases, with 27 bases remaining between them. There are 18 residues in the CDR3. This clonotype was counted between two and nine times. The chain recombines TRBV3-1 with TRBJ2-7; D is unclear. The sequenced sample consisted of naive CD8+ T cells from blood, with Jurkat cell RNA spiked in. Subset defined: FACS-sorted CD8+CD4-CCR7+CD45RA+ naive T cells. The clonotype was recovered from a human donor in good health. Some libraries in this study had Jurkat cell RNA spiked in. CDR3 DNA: TGTGCCAGCAGCCCAAAGCGCATCCGGGCTTCAGGTCGGGACGAGCAGTACTTC. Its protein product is CASSPKRIRASGRDEQYF.